This TCR beta chain stems from a study of metastatic and nonmetastatic thyroid tumors. Overall study: Peripheral blood and tumor or nodule samples from malignant and benign thyroid patients were compared. Whole-study findings and limits: When malignant thyroid tumors were compared with benign nodules, TCR beta diversity was reportedly significantly higher in the malignant tumors. This held in both blood and tumor samples.

Methods used by the authors: The authors used CDR3 differences across clinicopathological groups to build a distant-metastasis classifier for papillary thyroid cancer. Via MiXCR, TCRdb re-called the PCR reads. These V and J calls derive from TCRdb rather than the authors' analysis. Of about 25,000 clones listed, more than 20% are singletons. Germline lookup yields CDR1 SQVTM and CDR2 ANQGSEA. The junction had 3 bases not matched to a gene; V was cut back by 5 bases and J by 4 bases. The CDR3 is made up of 13 amino acids. All patients were untreated before thyroid surgery. This clone was detected ten times or more. The antigen remains unidentified.

This chain joins TRBV29-1 and TRBJ2-3, with TRBD1 matching over 10 bases. Sequencing used blood. The receptor's source is a male donor with papillary thyroid cancer or a benign thyroid nodule (not recorded which). Some clones in this sample may be carry-over from other donors' samples. For the CDR3, the DNA is TGCAGCGTTACTGGACAGGGGGCAGATACGCAGTATTTT. It codes for CSVTGQGADTQYF.